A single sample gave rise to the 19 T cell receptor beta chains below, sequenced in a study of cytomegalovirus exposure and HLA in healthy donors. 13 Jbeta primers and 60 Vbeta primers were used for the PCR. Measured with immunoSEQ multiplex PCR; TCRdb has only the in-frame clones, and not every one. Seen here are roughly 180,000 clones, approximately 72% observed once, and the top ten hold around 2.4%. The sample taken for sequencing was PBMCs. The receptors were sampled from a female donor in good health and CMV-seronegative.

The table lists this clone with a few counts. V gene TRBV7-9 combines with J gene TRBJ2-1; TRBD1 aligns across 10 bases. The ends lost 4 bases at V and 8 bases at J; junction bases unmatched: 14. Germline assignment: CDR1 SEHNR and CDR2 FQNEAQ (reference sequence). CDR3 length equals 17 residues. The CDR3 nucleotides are TGTGCCAGCAGCTCTCCCCCCGGGACAGGGGCCAGGGATGAGCAGTTCTTC. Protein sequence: CASSSPPGTGARDEQFF.

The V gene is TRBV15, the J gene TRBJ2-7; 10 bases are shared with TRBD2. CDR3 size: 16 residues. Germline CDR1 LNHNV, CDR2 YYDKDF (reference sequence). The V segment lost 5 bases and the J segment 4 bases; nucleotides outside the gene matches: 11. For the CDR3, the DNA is TGTGCCACCAGCGGATCTAGCGGGGGTGAATTTTACGAGCAGTACTTC. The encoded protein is CATSGSSGGEFYEQYF.

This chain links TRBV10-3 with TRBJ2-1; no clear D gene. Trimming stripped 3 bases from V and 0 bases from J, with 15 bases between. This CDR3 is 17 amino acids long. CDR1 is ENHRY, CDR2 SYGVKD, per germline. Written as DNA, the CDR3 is TGTGCCATCAGTGACCTCATGAGTTTCCCCTCCTACAATGAGCAGTTCTTC. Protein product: CAISDLMSFPSYNEQFF.

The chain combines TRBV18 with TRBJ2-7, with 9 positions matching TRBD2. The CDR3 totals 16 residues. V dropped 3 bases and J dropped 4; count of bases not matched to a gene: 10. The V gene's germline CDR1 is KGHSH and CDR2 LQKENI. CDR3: CASSPLSGGSRYEQYF. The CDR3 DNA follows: TGTGCCAGCTCACCCTTGAGCGGGGGGTCCCGTTACGAGCAGTACTTC.

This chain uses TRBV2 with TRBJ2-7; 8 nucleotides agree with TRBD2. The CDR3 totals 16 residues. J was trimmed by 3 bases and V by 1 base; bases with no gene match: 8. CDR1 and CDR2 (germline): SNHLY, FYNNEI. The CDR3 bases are TGTGCCAGCAGTGAAGGAGCGGGGGACCTCAACTACGAGCAGTACTTC. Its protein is CASSEGAGDLNYEQYF.

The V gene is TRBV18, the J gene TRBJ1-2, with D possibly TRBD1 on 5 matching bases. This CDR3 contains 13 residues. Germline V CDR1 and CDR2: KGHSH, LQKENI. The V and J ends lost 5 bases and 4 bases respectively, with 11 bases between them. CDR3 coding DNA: TGTGCCAGCTCATCACAGGAGTCCTATGGCTACACCTTC. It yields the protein CASSSQESYGYTF. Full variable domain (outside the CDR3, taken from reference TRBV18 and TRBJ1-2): NAGVMQNPRHLVRRRGQEARLRCSPMKGHSHVYWYRQLPEEGLKFMVYLQKENIIDESGMPKERFSAEFPKEGPSILRIQQVVRGDSAAYFCASSSQESYGYTFGSGTRLTVV.

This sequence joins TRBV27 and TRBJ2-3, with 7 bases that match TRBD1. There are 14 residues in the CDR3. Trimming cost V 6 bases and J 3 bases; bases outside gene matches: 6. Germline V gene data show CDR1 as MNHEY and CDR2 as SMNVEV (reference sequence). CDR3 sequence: CASRYDRVTDTQYF. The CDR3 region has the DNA TGTGCCAGCAGATACGACAGGGTAACAGATACGCAGTATTTT.

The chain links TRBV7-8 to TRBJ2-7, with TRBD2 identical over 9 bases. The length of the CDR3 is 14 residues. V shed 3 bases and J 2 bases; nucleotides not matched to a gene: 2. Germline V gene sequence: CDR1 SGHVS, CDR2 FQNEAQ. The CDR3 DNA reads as TGTGCCAGCAGCTTGACTAGCGGTCCCTACGAGCAGTACTTC. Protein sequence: CASSLTSGPYEQYF.

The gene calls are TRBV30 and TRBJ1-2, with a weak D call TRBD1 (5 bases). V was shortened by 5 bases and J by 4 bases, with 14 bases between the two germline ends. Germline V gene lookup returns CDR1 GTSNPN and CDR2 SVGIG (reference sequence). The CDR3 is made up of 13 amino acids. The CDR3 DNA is TGTGCCTGGCGGCCACTGGGGCTCTATGGCTACACCTTC. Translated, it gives CAWRPLGLYGYTF. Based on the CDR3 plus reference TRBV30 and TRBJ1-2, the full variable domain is SQTIHQWPATLVQPVGSPLSLECTVEGTSNPNLYWYRQAAGRGLQLLFYSVGIGQISSEVPQNLSASRPQDRQFILSSKKLLLSDSGFYLCAWRPLGLYGYTFGSGTRLTVV.

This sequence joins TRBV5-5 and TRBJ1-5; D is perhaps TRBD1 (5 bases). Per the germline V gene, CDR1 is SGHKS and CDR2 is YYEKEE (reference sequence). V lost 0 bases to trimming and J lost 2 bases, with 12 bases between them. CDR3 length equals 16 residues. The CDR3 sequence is CASSLAGGIGNQPQHF. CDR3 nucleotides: TGTGCCAGCAGCTTGGCCGGGGGGATCGGCAATCAGCCCCAGCATTTT.

The CDR3 loop is CASSQGVGQGAGTDTQYF. Written as DNA, the CDR3 is TGTGCCAGCAGCCAAGGCGTGGGACAGGGGGCTGGCACAGATACGCAGTATTTT. The rearrangement uses TRBV4-2 and TRBJ2-3; 12 nucleotides line up with TRBD1. The CDR3 is 18 amino acids. V shed 1 base, J shed 1 base, and the junction held 6 bases outside the gene matches. In germline, CDR1 is LGHNA, CDR2 YNFKEQ.

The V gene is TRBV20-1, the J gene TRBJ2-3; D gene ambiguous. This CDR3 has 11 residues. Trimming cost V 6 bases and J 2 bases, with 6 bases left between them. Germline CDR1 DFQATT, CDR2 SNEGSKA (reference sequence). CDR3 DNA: TGCAGTGCCGAGCTCACAGATACGCAGTATTTT. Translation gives CSAELTDTQYF.

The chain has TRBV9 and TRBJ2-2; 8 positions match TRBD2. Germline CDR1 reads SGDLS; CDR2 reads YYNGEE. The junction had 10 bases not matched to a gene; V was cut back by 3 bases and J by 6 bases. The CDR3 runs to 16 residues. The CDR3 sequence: CASSAGGTRISGELFF. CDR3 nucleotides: TGTGCCAGCAGCGCCGGGGGGACTAGAATCTCCGGGGAGCTGTTTTTT. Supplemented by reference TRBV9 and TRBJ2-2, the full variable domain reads DSGVTQTPKHLITATGQRVTLRCSPRSGDLSVYWYQQSLDQGLQFLIQYYNGEERAKGNILERFSAQQFPDLHSELNLSSLELGDSALYFCASSAGGTRISGELFFGEGSRLTVL.

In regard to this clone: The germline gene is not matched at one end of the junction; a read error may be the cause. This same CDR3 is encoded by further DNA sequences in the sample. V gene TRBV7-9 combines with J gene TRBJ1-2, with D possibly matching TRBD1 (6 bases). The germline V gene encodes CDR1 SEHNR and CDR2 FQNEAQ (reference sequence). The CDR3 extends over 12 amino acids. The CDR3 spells CSSSLGGGGYTF. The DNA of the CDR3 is TGTTCCAGCAGCTTAGGGGGAGGTGGCTACACCTTC.

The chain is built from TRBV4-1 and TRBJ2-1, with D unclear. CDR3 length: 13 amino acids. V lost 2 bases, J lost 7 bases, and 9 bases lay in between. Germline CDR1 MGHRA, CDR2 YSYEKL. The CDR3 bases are TGCGCCAGCAGCCAACTACCTAAGAATGAGCAGTTCTTC. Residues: CASSQLPKNEQFF.

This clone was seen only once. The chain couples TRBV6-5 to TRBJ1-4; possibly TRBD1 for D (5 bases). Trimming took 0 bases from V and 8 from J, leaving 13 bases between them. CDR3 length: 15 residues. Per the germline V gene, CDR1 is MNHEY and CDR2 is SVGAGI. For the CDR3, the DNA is TGTGCCAGCAGTTACTCGAGGCAGGGAGGGGAAAAACTGTTTTTT. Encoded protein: CASSYSRQGGEKLFF.

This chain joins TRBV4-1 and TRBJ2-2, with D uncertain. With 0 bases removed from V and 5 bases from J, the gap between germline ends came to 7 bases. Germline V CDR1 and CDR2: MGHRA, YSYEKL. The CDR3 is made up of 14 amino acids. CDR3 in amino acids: CASSQDPGTGELFF. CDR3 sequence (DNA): TGCGCCAGCAGCCAAGATCCCGGGACCGGGGAGCTGTTTTTT.

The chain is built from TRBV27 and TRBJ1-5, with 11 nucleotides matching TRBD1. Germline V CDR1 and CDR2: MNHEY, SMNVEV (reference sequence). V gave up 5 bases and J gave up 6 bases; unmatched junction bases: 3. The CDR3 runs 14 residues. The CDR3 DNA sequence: TGTGCCAGCAGTCCAGGGACAGGGGGTCAGCCCCAGCATTTT. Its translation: CASSPGTGGQPQHF.

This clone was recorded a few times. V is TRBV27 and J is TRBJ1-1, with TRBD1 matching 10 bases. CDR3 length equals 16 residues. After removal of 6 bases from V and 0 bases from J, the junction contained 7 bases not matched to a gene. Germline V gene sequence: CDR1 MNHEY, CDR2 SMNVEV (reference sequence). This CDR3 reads CASSPGQGFMNTEAFF. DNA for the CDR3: TGTGCCAGCAGCCCGGGACAGGGGTTTATGAACACTGAAGCTTTCTTT.